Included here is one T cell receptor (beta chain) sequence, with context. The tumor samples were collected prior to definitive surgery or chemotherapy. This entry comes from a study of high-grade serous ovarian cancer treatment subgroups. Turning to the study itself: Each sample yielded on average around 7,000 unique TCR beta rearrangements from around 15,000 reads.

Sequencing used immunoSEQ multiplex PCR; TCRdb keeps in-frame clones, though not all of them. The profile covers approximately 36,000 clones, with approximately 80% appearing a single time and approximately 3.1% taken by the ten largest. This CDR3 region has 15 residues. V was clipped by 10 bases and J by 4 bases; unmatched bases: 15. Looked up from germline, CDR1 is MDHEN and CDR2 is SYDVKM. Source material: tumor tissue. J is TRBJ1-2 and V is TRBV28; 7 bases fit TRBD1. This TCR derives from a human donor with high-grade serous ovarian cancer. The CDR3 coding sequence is TGTGCCATCAAGACGACAGGGCCGTACCTCTATGGCTACACCTTC. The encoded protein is CAIKTTGPYLYGYTF.